This TCR beta chain comes out of a study of T cell responses to AZD1222 COVID-19 vaccine. Overall study findings and caveats: Mostly white British, mostly female donors; authors suggested clonal diversity may be underestimated. Repertoire samples came only from after the peak T cell response.

Measured with immunoSEQ multiplex PCR; TCRdb has only the in-frame clones, and not every one. The top ten clones hold around 5% of a sample with 95,000 to 110,000 clones, roughly nine tenths of them seen once. Concerning this clone: What it binds is not known.

The receptor was isolated from an adult who received the AZD1222 COVID-19 vaccine. The material sequenced was peripheral blood, taken 28 days after the second AZD1222 dose.

CDR3 DNA sequence: TGTGCCAGCAGCTTGACAGGGGAGGGTGAAAAACTGTTTTTT. As protein: CASSLTGEGEKLFF. V and J are TRBV7-9 and TRBJ1-4; TRBD1 matches 8 bases. V gave up 3 bases and J gave up 7 bases; unmatched junction bases: 4. The CDR3 is 14 amino acids. Germline CDR1 reads SEHNR; CDR2 reads FQNEAQ (reference sequence).